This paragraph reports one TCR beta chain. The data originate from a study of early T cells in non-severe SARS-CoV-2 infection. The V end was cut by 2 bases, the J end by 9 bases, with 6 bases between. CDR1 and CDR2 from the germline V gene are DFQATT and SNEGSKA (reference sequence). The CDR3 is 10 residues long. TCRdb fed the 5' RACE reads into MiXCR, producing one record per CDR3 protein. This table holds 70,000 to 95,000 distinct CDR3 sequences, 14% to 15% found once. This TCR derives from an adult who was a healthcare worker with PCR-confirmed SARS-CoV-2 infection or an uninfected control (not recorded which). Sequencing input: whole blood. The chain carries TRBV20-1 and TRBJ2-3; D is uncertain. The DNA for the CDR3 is TGCAGTGCTAGACCTGACACGCAGTATTTT. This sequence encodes CSARPDTQYF.